The rows below give T cell receptor beta chains drawn from one sample of a study of PD-1 blockade in mismatch repair-deficient tumors. Libraries were prepared by immunoSEQ multiplex PCR; TCRdb keeps only in-frame clonotypes and omits some of them. The top ten clones hold over 4.5% of a sample with about 79,000 clones, about four fifths of them seen once. The starting material was peripheral blood, obtained 44 weeks after starting pembrolizumab. These receptors were taken from an adult with mismatch repair-deficient cancer. CDR3s include the opening cysteine and the closing phenylalanine or tryptophan. The order of the fields is clone size, J gene, D gene, V gene, CDR3 DNA, CDR3 protein. D genes are given only for firm matches. The size field is filled for only some rows; it gives once, few, many or a size class.

few,TRBJ2-5,.,TRBV5-1,TGCGCCAGCAGCTTGTTCTCAGGGGCCCAAGAGACCCAGTACTTC,CASSLFSGAQETQYF
.,TRBJ1-5,TRBD1,TRBV6-1,TGTGCCAGCAGCGACAGGGTAAATCAGCCCCAGCATTTT,CASSDRVNQPQHF
.,TRBJ2-2,TRBD2,TRBV9,TGTGCCAGCAGCATGACTAGCCGTGCCGGGGAGCTGTTTTTT,CASSMTSRAGELFF
.,TRBJ1-5,.,TRBV5-6,TGTGCCAGCAGCTTCCTCGGCCATAGCAATCAGCCCCAGCATTTT,CASSFLGHSNQPQHF
.,TRBJ2-7,TRBD1,TRBV4-1,TGCGCCAGCAGCCAAGAGCAGGGGGCCTACGAGCAGTACTTC,CASSQEQGAYEQYF
.,TRBJ1-1,.,TRBV11-2,TGTGCCAGCAGCTGGGAAAGGGACACTGAAGCTTTCTTT,CASSWERDTEAFF
.,TRBJ2-1,TRBD1,TRBV2,TGTGCCAGCGAACAGGGGCGCAATGAGCAGTTCTTC,CASEQGRNEQFF
.,TRBJ2-3,TRBD1,TRBV6-5,TGTGCCAGCAGTTACGGGACAGGGGGCGTCACAGATACGCAGTATTTT,CASSYGTGGVTDTQYF
.,TRBJ1-1,.,TRBV20-1,TGCAGTGCTAGTGCAGGGATTGAAGCTTTCTTT,CSASAGIEAFF
.,TRBJ2-1,TRBD2,TRBV7-3,TGTGCCAGCAGCCCGACTAGCGGGAGGGTCAATGAGCAGTTCTTC,CASSPTSGRVNEQFF
.,TRBJ1-1,.,TRBV18,TGTGCCAGCTCACAGGACAGAGAGGCTGAAGCTTTCTTT,CASSQDREAEAFF
.,TRBJ2-7,.,TRBV25-1,TGTGCCAGCACCGAGGGATTAGTCTACGAGCAGTACTTC,CASTEGLVYEQYF
.,TRBJ2-3,.,TRBV4-2,TGTGCCAGCAGCTCCCGCCCAGCGGACACAGATACGCAGTATTTT,CASSSRPADTDTQYF
.,TRBJ1-4,TRBD1,TRBV7-2,TGTGCCAGCAGCCCGACAGGGGCCATACCTAATGAAAAACTGTTTTTT,CASSPTGAIPNEKLFF
.,TRBJ1-4,.,TRBV18,TGTGCCAGCTCAAGAGAAAGGGGTGAAAAACTGTTTTTT,CASSRERGEKLFF
few,TRBJ1-5,TRBD1,TRBV28,TGTGCCAGCAGTCCAGGAGGACAGGGAGGGCATTTT,CASSPGGQGGHF
.,TRBJ1-1,TRBD1,TRBV11-2,TGTGCCAGCAGCTTAGGGGACAGCCAGAACACTGAAGCTTTCTTT,CASSLGDSQNTEAFF
.,TRBJ1-1,.,TRBV11-3,TGTGCCAGCAGCTTAGATCGCGAAAAAGCTTTCTTT,CASSLDREKAFF
.,TRBJ1-1,TRBD1,TRBV7-3,TGTGCCAGCAGCCTCCGGACAGGGGGTAACACTGAAGCTTTCTTT,CASSLRTGGNTEAFF
.,TRBJ2-1,TRBD2,TRBV14,TGTGCCAGCAGCCAAAGACTTCTAGCGGGAGGGCCAGGGGGTAATGAGCAGTTCTTC,CASSQRLLAGGPGGNEQFF
.,TRBJ1-2,.,TRBV7-8,TGTGCCAGCAGCTTAACAGGGACTAACTATGGCTACACCTTC,CASSLTGTNYGYTF
.,TRBJ1-2,.,TRBV6-5,TGTGCCAGCAGTTTAACGGGGATCTATGGCTACACCTTC,CASSLTGIYGYTF
once,TRBJ2-1,.,TRBV6-5,TGTGCCAGCACTGGAGGGGAACGGGGCAATGAGCAGTTCTTC,CASTGGERGNEQFF
.,TRBJ2-7,TRBD2,TRBV6-5,TGTGCCAGCAGCGGGACTAGCGGCTCCTACGAGCAGTACTTC,CASSGTSGSYEQYF
few,TRBJ2-5,.,TRBV7-3,TGTGCCAGCAGCTCCCGAGGTGGGGCCCAGTACTTC,CASSSRGGAQYF
.,TRBJ1-4,TRBD1,TRBV6-6,TGTGCCAGCACCCCACGGGACAGCAGTAATGAAAAACTGTTTTTT,CASTPRDSSNEKLFF
.,TRBJ2-4,TRBD1,TRBV9,TGTGCCAGCAGCGTCGGGACAGGGGGCAAAAACATTCAGTACTTC,CASSVGTGGKNIQYF
.,TRBJ1-1,TRBD1,TRBV4-2,TGTGCCAGCAGCCAAGACATGACAGGGAGTGTGTTTTTTGCGACTTTCTTT,CASSQDMTGSVFFATFF
.,TRBJ1-5,.,TRBV6-5,TGTGCCAGCAGACCGCAAGGGAATCAGCCCCAGCATTTT,CASRPQGNQPQHF